Below are 7 T cell receptor beta chains sequenced from a single sample in a study of human T cells and chemical hapten exposure. Whole blood that had not been fractionated was the source of extracted total RNA. Using its own MiXCR run on the 5' RACE reads, TCRdb lists one record per CDR3 protein. Of about 81,000 distinct CDR3 sequences in the sample, roughly 7.7% were seen once. These receptors came from a male donor in good health.

This rearrangement joins TRBV18 to TRBJ2-3; tentative D call: TRBD2 (6 bases). Germline V lookup: CDR1 KGHSH, CDR2 LQKENI. Trimming took off 2 bases at V and 2 bases at J, with 17 bases between the two ends. The CDR3 has 17 residues. The CDR3 spells CASSPSAGGMVTDTQYF. Here the CDR3 DNA reads TGTGCCAGCTCACCATCTGCCGGGGGAATGGTCACAGATACGCAGTATTTT.

The rearrangement uses TRBV6-5 and TRBJ1-2; TRBD1 might be the D (6 bases). V was clipped by 0 bases and J by 6 bases, with 17 bases between them. The length of the CDR3 is 16 residues. Germline V CDR1 and CDR2: MNHEY, SVGAGI. In DNA, the CDR3 is TGTGCCAGCAGTTACTCTACCGTGGACAGCCGACATGGCTACACCTTC. Protein: CASSYSTVDSRHGYTF.

This clonotype was observed a handful of times. The gene calls are TRBV4-3 and TRBJ2-3; a possible D gene is TRBD2 (6 bases). Germline-derived CDR1 and CDR2 are LGHNA and YSLEER. The CDR3 has 16 amino acids. The germline V and J ends were trimmed by 3 bases and 1 base, with 14 bases remaining between them. As DNA, the CDR3 is TGCGCCAGCAGCCAGGAAACCGGGACTGGCACAGATACGCAGTATTTT. Its protein is CASSQETGTGTDTQYF.

This clonotype was observed many times. The V gene is TRBV11-2, the J gene TRBJ1-1; D not certain. The CDR3 consists of 13 residues. Trimming removed 6 bases from V and 6 bases from J, with 14 bases in between. Per the germline V gene, CDR1 is SGHAT and CDR2 is FQNNGV. Here the CDR3 DNA reads TGTGCCAGCAGGCGCGTGGGCAGCTCTGAAGCTTTCTTT. Translating it yields CASRRVGSSEAFF.

The chain carries TRBV7-3 and TRBJ2-7; 8 nucleotides agree with TRBD1. V dropped 8 bases and J dropped 4; count of bases not matched to a gene: 7. CDR1 and CDR2 from the germline V gene are SGHTA and FQGTGA. This CDR3 has 13 amino acids. The CDR3: CASARDRQYEQYF. CDR3 coding DNA: TGTGCCAGCGCCAGGGACAGGCAATACGAGCAGTACTTC. Full variable domain (missing parts from reference TRBV7-3 and TRBJ2-7): GAGVSQTPSNKVTEKGKYVELRCDPISGHTALYWYRQSLGQGPEFLIYFQGTGAADDSGLPNDRFFAVRPEGSVSTLKIQRTERGDSAVYLCASARDRQYEQYFGPGTRLTVT.

The chain links TRBV7-9 to TRBJ2-1, with D maybe TRBD2 (5 bases). Trimming took off 1 base at V and 5 bases at J, with 12 bases between the two ends. This CDR3 has 15 residues. Germline assignment: CDR1 SEHNR and CDR2 FQNEAQ (reference sequence). In DNA form, the CDR3 reads TGTGCCAGCAGCTTAGTCGCGGGTCGAAACAATGAGCAGTTCTTC. Amino acids: CASSLVAGRNNEQFF.

This clonotype was counted a few times. The chain is built from TRBV29-1 and TRBJ2-1, with TRBD2 matching over 10 bases. Germline CDR1 is SQVTM and CDR2 is ANQGSEA. The CDR3 runs 13 residues. The J segment lost 6 bases and the V segment lost 4 bases, leaving 3 bases of the junction unmatched. As DNA, the CDR3 is TGCAGCGTTGGACTAGCGGGTTTCAATGAGCAGTTCTTC. The encoded protein is CSVGLAGFNEQFF.